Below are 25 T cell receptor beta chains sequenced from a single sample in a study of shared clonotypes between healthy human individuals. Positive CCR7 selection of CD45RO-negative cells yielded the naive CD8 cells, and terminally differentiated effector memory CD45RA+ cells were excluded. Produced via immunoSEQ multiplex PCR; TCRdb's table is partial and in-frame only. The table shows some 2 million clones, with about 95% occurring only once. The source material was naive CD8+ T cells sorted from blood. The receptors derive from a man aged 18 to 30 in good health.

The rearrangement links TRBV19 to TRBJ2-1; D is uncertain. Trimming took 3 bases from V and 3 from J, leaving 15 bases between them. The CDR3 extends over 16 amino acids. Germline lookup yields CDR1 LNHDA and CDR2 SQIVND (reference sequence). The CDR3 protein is CASSMDLYSNYNEQFF. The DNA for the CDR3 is TGTGCCAGTAGTATGGACCTCTACTCGAACTACAATGAGCAGTTCTTC. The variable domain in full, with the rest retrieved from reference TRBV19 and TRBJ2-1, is DGGITQSPKYLFRKEGQNVTLSCEQNLNHDAMYWYRQDPGQGLRLIYYSQIVNDFQKGDIAEGYSVSREKKESFPLTVTSAQKNPTAFYLCASSMDLYSNYNEQFFGPGTRLTVL.

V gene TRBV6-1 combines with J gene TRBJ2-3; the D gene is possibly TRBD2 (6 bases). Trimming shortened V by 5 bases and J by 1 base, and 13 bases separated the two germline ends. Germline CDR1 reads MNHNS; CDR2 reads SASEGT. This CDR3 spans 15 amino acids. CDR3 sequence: CASSPWRGRTDTQYF. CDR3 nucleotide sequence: TGTGCCAGCAGTCCCTGGAGGGGTCGCACAGATACGCAGTATTTT.

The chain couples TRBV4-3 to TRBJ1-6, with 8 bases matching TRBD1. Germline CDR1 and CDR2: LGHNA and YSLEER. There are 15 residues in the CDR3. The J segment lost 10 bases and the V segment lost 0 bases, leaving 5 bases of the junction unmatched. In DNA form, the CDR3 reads TGCGCCAGCAGCCAAGACAGGGGGCTATCATCACCCCTCCACTTT. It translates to CASSQDRGLSSPLHF.

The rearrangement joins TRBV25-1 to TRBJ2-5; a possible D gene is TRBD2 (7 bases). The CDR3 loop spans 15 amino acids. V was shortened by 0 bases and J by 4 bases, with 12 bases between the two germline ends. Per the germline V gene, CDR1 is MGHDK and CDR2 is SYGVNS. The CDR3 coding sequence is TGTGCCAGCAGTGAATATTGGGGGGGGCGAGAGACCCAGTACTTC. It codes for CASSEYWGGRETQYF. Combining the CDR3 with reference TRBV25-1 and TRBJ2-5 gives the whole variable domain EADIYQTPRYLVIGTGKKITLECSQTMGHDKMYWYQQDPGMELHLIHYSYGVNSTEKGDLSSESTVSRIRTEHFPLTLESARPSHTSQYLCASSEYWGGRETQYFGPGTRLLVL.

The CDR3 spells CASSLGQMEQYF. As DNA, the CDR3 is TGTGCCAGCAGCTTAGGACAAATGGAGCAGTACTTC. The chain uses TRBV7-9 and TRBJ2-7; D gene ambiguous. This CDR3 has 12 residues. Germline V gene lookup returns CDR1 SEHNR and CDR2 FQNEAQ (reference sequence). Trimming stripped 1 base from V and 7 bases from J, with 8 bases between.

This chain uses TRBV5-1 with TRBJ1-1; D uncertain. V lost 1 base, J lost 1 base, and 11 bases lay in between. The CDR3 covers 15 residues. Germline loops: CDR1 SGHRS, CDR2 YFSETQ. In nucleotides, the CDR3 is TGCGCCAGCAGCTTGTCACTAGGCCAGAACACTGAAGCTTTCTTT. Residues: CASSLSLGQNTEAFF.

The CDR3 sequence: CASSLVERDGYEQFF. The CDR3 DNA follows: TGTGCCAGCAGCTTAGTTGAGCGGGACGGGTATGAGCAGTTCTTC. The gene calls are TRBV11-2 and TRBJ2-1; 7 bases line up with TRBD2. V gave up 1 base and J gave up 8 bases; unmatched junction bases: 8. CDR1 SGHAT and CDR2 FQNNGV come from the germline V gene. This CDR3 has 15 amino acids.

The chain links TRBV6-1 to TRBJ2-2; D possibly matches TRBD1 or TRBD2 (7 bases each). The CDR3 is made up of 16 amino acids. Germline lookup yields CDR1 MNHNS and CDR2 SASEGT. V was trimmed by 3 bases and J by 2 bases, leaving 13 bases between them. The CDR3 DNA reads TGTGCCAGCAGTGACCCAGGGGGGGGCAACACCGGGGAGCTGTTTTTT. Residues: CASSDPGGGNTGELFF.

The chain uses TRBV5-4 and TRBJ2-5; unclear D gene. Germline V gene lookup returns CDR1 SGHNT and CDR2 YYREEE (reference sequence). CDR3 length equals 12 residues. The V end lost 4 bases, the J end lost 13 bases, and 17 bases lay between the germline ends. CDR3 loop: CASSAGGSALYF. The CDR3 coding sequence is TGTGCCAGCAGCGCCGGTGGATCGGCGTTGTACTTC. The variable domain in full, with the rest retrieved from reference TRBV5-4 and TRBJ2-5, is ETGVTQSPTHLIKTRGQQVTLRCSSQSGHNTVSWYQQALGQGPQFIFQYYREEENGRGNFPPRFSGLQFPNYSSELNVNALELDDSALYLCASSAGGSALYFGPGTRLLVL.

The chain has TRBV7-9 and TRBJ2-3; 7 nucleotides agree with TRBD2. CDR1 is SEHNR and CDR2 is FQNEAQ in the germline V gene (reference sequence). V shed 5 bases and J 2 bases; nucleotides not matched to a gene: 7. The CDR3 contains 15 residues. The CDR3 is CASSRREGNTDTQYF. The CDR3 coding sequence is TGTGCCAGCAGCCGAAGGGAGGGTAACACAGATACGCAGTATTTT.

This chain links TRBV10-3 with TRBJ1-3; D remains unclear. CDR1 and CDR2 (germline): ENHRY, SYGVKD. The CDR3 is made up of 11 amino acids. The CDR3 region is CACGAGNTIYF. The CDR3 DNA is TGTGCATGCGGAGCTGGAAACACCATATATTTT.

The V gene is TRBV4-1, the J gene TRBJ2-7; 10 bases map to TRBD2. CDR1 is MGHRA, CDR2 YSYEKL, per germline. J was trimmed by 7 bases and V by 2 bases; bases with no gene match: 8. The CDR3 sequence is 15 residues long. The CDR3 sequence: CASSQTLAGAWEQYF. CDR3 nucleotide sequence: TGCGCCAGCAGCCAAACGCTAGCGGGGGCCTGGGAGCAGTACTTC.

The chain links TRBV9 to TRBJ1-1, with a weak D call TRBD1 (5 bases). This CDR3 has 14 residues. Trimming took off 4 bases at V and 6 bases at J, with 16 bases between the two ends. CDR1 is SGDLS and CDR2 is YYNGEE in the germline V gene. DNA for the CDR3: TGTGCCAGCAGCCCTTGGTTGGGGGTGGCTGAAGCTTTCTTT. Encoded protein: CASSPWLGVAEAFF.

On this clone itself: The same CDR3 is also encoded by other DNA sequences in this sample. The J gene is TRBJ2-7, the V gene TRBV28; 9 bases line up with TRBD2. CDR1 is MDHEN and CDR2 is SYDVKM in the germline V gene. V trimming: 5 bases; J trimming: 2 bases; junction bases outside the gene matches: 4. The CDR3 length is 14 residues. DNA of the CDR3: TGTGCCAGCAGTCTAGCGGGGAGTGCCTACGAGCAGTACTTC. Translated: CASSLAGSAYEQYF.

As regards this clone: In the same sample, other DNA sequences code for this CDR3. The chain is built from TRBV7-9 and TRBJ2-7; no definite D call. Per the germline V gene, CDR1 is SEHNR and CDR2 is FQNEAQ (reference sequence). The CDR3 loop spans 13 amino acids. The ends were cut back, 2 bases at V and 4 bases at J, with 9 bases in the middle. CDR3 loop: CASSLSDGYEQYF. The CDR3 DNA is TGTGCCAGCAGCTTATCGGATGGTTACGAGCAGTACTTC.

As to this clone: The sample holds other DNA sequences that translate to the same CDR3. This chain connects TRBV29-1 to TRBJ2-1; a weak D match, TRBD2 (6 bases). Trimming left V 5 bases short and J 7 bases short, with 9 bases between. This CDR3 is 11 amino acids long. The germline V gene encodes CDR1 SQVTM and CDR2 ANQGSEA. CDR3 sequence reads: CSVPEGNEQFF. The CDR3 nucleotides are TGCAGCGTTCCGGAGGGGAATGAGCAGTTCTTC.

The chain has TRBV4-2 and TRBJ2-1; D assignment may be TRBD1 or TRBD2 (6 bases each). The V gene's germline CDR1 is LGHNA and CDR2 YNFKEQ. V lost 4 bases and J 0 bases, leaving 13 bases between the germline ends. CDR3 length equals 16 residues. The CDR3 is CASSPEEGDSYNEQFF. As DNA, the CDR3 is TGTGCCAGCAGCCCGGAGGAGGGGGACTCCTACAATGAGCAGTTCTTC.

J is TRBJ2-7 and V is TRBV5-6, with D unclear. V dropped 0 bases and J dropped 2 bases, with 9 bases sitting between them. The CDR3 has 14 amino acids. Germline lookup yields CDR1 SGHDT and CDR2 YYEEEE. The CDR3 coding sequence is TGTGCCAGCAGCTTGGGTGGAGTTCCCTACGAGCAGTACTTC. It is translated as CASSLGGVPYEQYF.

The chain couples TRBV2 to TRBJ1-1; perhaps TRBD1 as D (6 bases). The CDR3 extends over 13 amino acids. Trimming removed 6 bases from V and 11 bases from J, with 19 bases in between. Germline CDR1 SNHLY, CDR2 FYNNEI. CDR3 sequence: CASRVRGGHFAFF. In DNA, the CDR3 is TGTGCCAGCAGGGTCCGGGGGGGCCACTTTGCTTTCTTT.

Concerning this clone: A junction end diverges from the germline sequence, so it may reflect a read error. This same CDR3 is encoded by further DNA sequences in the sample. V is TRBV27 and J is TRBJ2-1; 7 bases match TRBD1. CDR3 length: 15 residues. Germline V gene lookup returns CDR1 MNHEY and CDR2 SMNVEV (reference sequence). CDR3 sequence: CASSQETGFYNEQFF. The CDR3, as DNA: TGTGCCAGCAGTCAGGAGACAGGGTTCTACAACGAGCAGTTCTTC.

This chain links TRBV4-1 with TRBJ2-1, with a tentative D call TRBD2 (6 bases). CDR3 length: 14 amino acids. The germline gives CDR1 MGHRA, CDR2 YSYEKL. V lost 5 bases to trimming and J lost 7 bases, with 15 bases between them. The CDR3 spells CASSMGTSPNEQFF. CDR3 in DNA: TGCGCCAGCAGCATGGGGACTTCTCCAAATGAGCAGTTCTTC.

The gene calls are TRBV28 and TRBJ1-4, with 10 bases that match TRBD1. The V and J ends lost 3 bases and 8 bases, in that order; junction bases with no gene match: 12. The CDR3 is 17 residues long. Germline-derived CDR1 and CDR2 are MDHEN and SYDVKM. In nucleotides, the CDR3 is TGTGCCAGCAGTTTCGGCCCCAGACAGGGGGCAGGGGAAAAACTGTTTTTT. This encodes CASSFGPRQGAGEKLFF. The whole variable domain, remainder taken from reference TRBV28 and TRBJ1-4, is DVKVTQSSRYLVKRTGEKVFLECVQDMDHENMFWYRQDPGLGLRLIYFSYDVKMKEKGDIPEGYSVSREKKERFSLILESASTNQTSMYLCASSFGPRQGAGEKLFFGSGTQLSVL.

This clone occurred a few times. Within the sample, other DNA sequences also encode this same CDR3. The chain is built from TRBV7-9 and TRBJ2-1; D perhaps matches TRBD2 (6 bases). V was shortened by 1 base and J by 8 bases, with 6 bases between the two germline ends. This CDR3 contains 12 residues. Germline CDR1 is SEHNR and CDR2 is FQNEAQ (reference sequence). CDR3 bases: TGTGCCAGCAGCTTAGGGGGGGATGAGCAGTTCTTC. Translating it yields CASSLGGDEQFF.

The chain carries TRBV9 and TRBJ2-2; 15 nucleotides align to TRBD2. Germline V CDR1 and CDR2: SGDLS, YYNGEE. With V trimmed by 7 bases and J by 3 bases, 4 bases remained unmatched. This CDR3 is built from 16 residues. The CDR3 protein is CASGLAGGLDTGELFF. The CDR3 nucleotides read TGTGCCAGCGGACTAGCGGGGGGGCTGGACACCGGGGAGCTGTTTTTT.

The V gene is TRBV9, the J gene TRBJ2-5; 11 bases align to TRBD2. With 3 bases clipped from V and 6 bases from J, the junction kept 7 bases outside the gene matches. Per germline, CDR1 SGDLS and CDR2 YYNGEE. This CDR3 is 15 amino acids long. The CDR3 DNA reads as TGTGCCAGCAGCGCTTCACTAGCGGGAGTACAGACCCAGTACTTC. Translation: CASSASLAGVQTQYF.